This T cell receptor beta chain was sequenced during a study of technical replicates of blood from several donors. This CDR3 contains 14 residues. The V segment lost 4 bases and the J segment 4 bases; nucleotides outside the gene matches: 3. Per germline, CDR1 SGHRS and CDR2 YFSETQ. This clone occurred a few times. The identical CDR3 is also encoded by other nucleotide sequences in the sample. Profiled with immunoSEQ multiplex PCR; TCRdb holds only in-frame clones, not every one. The sample has some 54,000 clones; around 93% are singletons. The genes are TRBV5-1 and TRBJ2-1, with 9 bases lining up with TRBD2. The sequencing input was PBMCs. The clonotype originates from a human donor in good health. Some clones in this sample may be carry-over from other donors' samples. CDR3 bases: TGCGCCAGCAGCGGTAGCGGGGGTTACAATGAGCAGTTCTTC. Its protein is CASSGSGGYNEQFF.